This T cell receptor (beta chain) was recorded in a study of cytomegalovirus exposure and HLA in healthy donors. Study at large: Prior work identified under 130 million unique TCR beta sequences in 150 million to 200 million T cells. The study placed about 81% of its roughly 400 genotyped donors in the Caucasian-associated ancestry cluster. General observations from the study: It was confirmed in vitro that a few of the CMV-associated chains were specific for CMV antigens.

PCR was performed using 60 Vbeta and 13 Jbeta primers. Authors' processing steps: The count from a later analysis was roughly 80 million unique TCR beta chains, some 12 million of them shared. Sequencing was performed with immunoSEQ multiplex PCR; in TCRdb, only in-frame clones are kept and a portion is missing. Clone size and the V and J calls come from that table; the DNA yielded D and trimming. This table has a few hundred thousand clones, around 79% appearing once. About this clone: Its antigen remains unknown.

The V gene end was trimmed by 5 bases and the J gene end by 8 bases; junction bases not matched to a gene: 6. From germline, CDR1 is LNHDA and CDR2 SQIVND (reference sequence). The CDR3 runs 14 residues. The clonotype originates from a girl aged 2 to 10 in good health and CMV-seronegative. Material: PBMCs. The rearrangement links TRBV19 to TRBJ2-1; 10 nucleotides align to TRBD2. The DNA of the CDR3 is TGTGCCAGTAGTCGAGCGGGAGGGCCGTATGAGCAGTTCTTC. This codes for CASSRAGGPYEQFF.